The T cell receptor (beta chain) described here comes from a study of shared clonotypes between healthy human individuals. Libraries were prepared by immunoSEQ multiplex PCR; TCRdb keeps only in-frame clonotypes and omits some of them. The data show about 450,000 clones, around 80% seen once. Germline assignment: CDR1 SNHLY and CDR2 FYNNEI. The V gene end was trimmed by 10 bases and the J gene end by 1 base; junction bases not matched to a gene: 3. CDR3 length equals 12 residues. The donors were all Caucasian adults (living in Nashville, Tennessee). Sequencing was done on a sample of PBMCs. The chain links TRBV2 to TRBJ1-1; 7 bases map to TRBD1. The sequence derives from a woman in her 40s in good health. Some clones in this sample may be carry-over from other donors' samples. CDR3 DNA sequence: TGTGCCATGGGACAGAGGAACACTGAAGCTTTCTTT. Translating gives CAMGQRNTEAFF. The full variable domain, its missing parts supplied by reference TRBV2 and TRBJ1-1, is EPEVTQTPSHQVTQMGQEVILRCVPISNHLYFYWYRQILGQKVEFLVSFYNNEISEKSEIFDDQFSVERPDGSNFTLKIRSTKLEDSAMYFCAMGQRNTEAFFGQGTRLTVV.